This TCR beta chain was recorded in a study of beta chain features in type 1 diabetes. This CDR3 is 15 amino acids long. CDR1 and CDR2 (germline): SGHDT, YYEEEE. V shed 4 bases and J shed 2 bases, with 13 bases lying between them. The study, taken as a whole, reports: Insertions at VDJ junctions were less frequent in type 1 diabetes patients. These patients also deleted more nucleotides at the same junctions. Relative to healthy donors, patients appeared to have naive, central memory and Treg TCRB repertoires that were more similar. All four CD4+ subsets from Type 1 diabetes patients carried moderately but significantly shorter TCRB CDR3s.

Every isolated RNA sample was fully reverse transcribed, so sequencing captured expressed TCRB transcripts. The protocol was immunoSEQ multiplex PCR, while the TCRdb copy is restricted to in-frame clones and leaves out a portion. The sample yields around 360,000 clones, over 10% seen once. This clone showed up just a few times. Its target is not known. The receptor was derived from a young woman with type 1 diabetes. The rearrangement joins TRBV5-6 to TRBJ2-1; D is perhaps TRBD1 (6 bases). The sequencing input was naive CD4+ T cells from blood. The CDR3 loop reads CASSPGTTTYNEQFF. CDR3 sequence (DNA): TGTGCCAGCAGCCCCGGGACAACAACCTACAATGAGCAGTTCTTC.